Below are 29 T cell receptor beta chains sequenced from a single sample in a study of regulatory T cells in long-lasting Graves disease. Arm-PCR with iRepertoire HTBI primers amplified the CDR3 regions for these TCR beta libraries. TCRdb redid the calling of the multiplex PCR reads with MiXCR, one entry per CDR3 protein. The sample gives some 500,000 distinct CDR3 sequences, about 16% of which show up once; about 25% is in the top ten. Indicated time point: newly diagnosed GD, antithyroid drugs for less than 3 months. Extracted PBMC RNA gave rise to the TCR library. The sample also formed part of further work on T cells in Graves' hyperthyroidism and ophthalmopathy.

The material sequenced was peripheral blood mononuclear cells (PBMCs), taken at new diagnosis, from a patient treated with antithyroid drugs. The receptors derive from a woman aged 35 to 60 with Graves disease.

This sequence joins TRBV5-1 and TRBJ2-5, with 10 bases lining up with TRBD1. This CDR3 spans 15 amino acids. Germline assignment: CDR1 SGHRS and CDR2 YFSETQ. Trimming at V came to 4 bases and at J to 4 bases, leaving 7 bases not matched to a gene. The CDR3, as DNA: TGCGCCAGCAGCGTGGGACAGGGGTACGGAGAGACCCAGTACTTC. Translation gives CASSVGQGYGETQYF.

This clonotype was detected many times. The chain has TRBV6-1 and TRBJ1-4; D may be TRBD1 (5 bases). Per germline, CDR1 MNHNS and CDR2 SASEGT. V was clipped by 7 bases and J by 5 bases, with 17 bases between them. The CDR3 is 15 residues long. CDR3 sequence reads: CASNSLGTVNEKLFF. The CDR3 region has the DNA TGTGCCAGCAATTCCTTGGGGACGGTCAATGAAAAACTGTTTTTT.

This clonotype came up once. V usage is TRBV28 and J usage is TRBJ2-7; maybe TRBD1 (5 bases). The CDR3 consists of 15 residues. V was clipped by 4 bases and J by 3 bases, with 16 bases between them. Germline CDR1 is MDHEN and CDR2 is SYDVKM. CDR3 region: CASSYIPGICYEQYF. The CDR3 bases are TGTGCCAGCAGTTATATCCCAGGGATATGCTACGAGCAGTACTTC.

This clonotype was observed many times. The chain carries TRBV5-1 and TRBJ2-1, with 8 bases fitting TRBD1. This CDR3 comprises 14 residues. Per the germline V gene, CDR1 is SGHRS and CDR2 is YFSETQ. V lost 4 bases to trimming and J lost 7 bases; unmatched junction nucleotides: 7. The CDR3 coding sequence is TGCGCCAGCAGCCCAAGGACAGGGTCAAATGAGCAGTTCTTC. Protein product: CASSPRTGSNEQFF.

This clonotype was counted ten times or more. The chain combines TRBV7-3 with TRBJ2-4, with D possibly TRBD2 on 6 matching bases. CDR1 is SGHTA, CDR2 FQGTGA, per germline. The CDR3 spans 18 residues. V shed 1 base and J shed 1 base, with 17 bases lying between them. CDR3 sequence reads: CASSLKEGPSVAKNIQYF. As DNA, the CDR3 is TGTGCCAGCAGCTTAAAGGAGGGTCCGTCCGTGGCCAAAAACATTCAGTACTTC.

The table lists this clonotype with many counts. The CDR3 protein is CASLRDRGSYEQYF. The CDR3 region has the DNA TGTGCCAGCCTCAGGGACAGGGGTTCCTACGAGCAGTACTTC. The chain links TRBV6-2 or TRBV6-3 to TRBJ2-7; 10 bases match TRBD1. With 8 bases clipped from V and 1 base from J, the junction kept 5 bases outside the gene matches. CDR1 and CDR2 from the germline V gene are MNHEY and SVGEGT. This CDR3 has 14 residues.

This clonotype was counted ten times or more. This chain links TRBV12-3 or TRBV12-4 with TRBJ2-1; TRBD1 agrees at 9 bases. The CDR3 loop spans 18 amino acids. The J segment lost 12 bases and the V segment lost 7 bases, leaving 25 bases of the junction unmatched. CDR3 residues: CASIPSGGRTGETRAQFF. The DNA for the CDR3 is TGTGCCAGCATCCCCTCAGGGGGAAGGACAGGGGAGACTAGGGCGCAGTTCTTC.

This clonotype came up a few times. The chain couples TRBV19 to TRBJ1-2; 7 positions match TRBD1. There are 11 residues in the CDR3. Germline assignment: CDR1 LNHDA and CDR2 SQIVND (reference sequence). The V segment lost 6 bases and the J segment 8 bases; nucleotides outside the gene matches: 3. CDR3 nucleotides: TGTGCCAGTAGACAGGGGCACGGCTACACCTTC. Protein: CASRQGHGYTF.

The chain carries TRBV3-1 and TRBJ2-1; 16 positions agree with TRBD2. J was trimmed by 8 bases and V by 7 bases; bases with no gene match: 8. The CDR3 contains 16 residues. Germline values: CDR1 LGHDT, CDR2 YNNKEL (reference sequence). The CDR3 region is CASTAGLAGGLYEQFF. The CDR3 region has the DNA TGTGCCAGCACGGCGGGACTAGCGGGGGGGCTGTATGAGCAGTTCTTC.

This clonotype was recorded a few times. The V call is TRBV6-1, the J call TRBJ1-5, with TRBD1 identical over 7 bases. Germline CDR1 is MNHNS and CDR2 is SASEGT. The V and J ends lost 8 bases and 7 bases, in that order; junction bases with no gene match: 8. CDR3 length: 13 amino acids. This CDR3 reads CASGRQGDQPQHF. The CDR3 coding sequence is TGTGCCAGCGGTCGGCAGGGGGACCAGCCCCAGCATTTT.

For the CDR3, the DNA is TGTGCCAGCAGTAAACAGGGGAACTATGGCTACACCTTC. It specifies CASSKQGNYGYTF. V and J are TRBV12-3 or TRBV12-4 and TRBJ1-2; the match to TRBD1 covers 7 bases. V lost 5 bases and J lost 2; bases outside the gene matches: 2. The CDR3 has 13 residues.

As for this clonotype: Being one base from a much bigger clone, this may be a read error. The chain links TRBV13 to TRBJ2-1; tentatively, D is TRBD1 (5 bases). CDR1 is PRHDT and CDR2 is FYEKMQ in the germline V gene (reference sequence). The length of the CDR3 is 12 residues. The CDR3 nucleotides are TGTGCCGGCAGCTTTACAGGCAATGAGCAGTTCTTC. Protein: CAGSFTGNEQFF. The full variable domain, with the rest looked up from reference TRBV13 and TRBJ2-1, is AAGVIQSPRHLIKEKRETATLKCYPIPRHDTVYWYQQGPGQDPQFLISFYEKMQSDKGSIPDRFSAQQFSDYHSELNMSSLELGDSALYFCAGSFTGNEQFFGPGTRLTVL.

Ten or more counts support this clonotype. The chain has TRBV20-1 and TRBJ1-1, with D tentatively TRBD1 (6 bases). V was pared by 5 bases and J by 1 base, with 11 bases between. The CDR3 runs to 13 residues. Germline CDR1 is DFQATT and CDR2 is SNEGSKA (reference sequence). This chain's CDR3 is CSAGSTGNTEAFF. CDR3 bases: TGCAGTGCTGGGTCGACAGGGAACACTGAAGCTTTCTTT.

Many counts were recorded for this clonotype. The rearrangement uses TRBV6-5 and TRBJ1-1, with D unclear. The CDR3 is 13 amino acids. Germline V CDR1 and CDR2: MNHEY, SVGAGI. V dropped 4 bases and J dropped 1 base, with 7 bases sitting between them. The CDR3 sequence: CASSSSQNTEAFF. CDR3 in DNA: TGTGCCAGCAGTTCCTCACAGAACACTGAAGCTTTCTTT.

This clonotype was counted a few times. The chain is built from TRBV25-1 and TRBJ2-7, with 9 positions matching TRBD1. The CDR3 is made up of 17 amino acids. The V segment lost 2 bases and the J segment 3 bases; nucleotides outside the gene matches: 11. The germline CDR1 and CDR2 sequences are MGHDK and SYGVNS. CDR3 in amino acids: CASSERLPGQGLYEQYF. The CDR3 coding sequence is TGTGCCAGCAGTGAAAGACTTCCGGGACAGGGACTCTACGAGCAGTACTTC.

This clonotype has only a few counts. The chain links TRBV6-4 to TRBJ1-2; 8 nucleotides align to TRBD1. CDR1 is MRHNA and CDR2 is SNTAGT in the germline V gene. V trimming: 0 bases; J trimming: 4 bases; junction bases outside the gene matches: 19. The CDR3 runs 20 residues. The CDR3 bases are TGTGCCAGCAGTGACTCGAGGGCCGGAGCAGGGGGCGCAGGGGGCTATGGCTACACCTTC. Translated: CASSDSRAGAGGAGGYGYTF.

The table lists this clonotype with many counts. This chain joins TRBV2 and TRBJ1-1; no clear D gene. CDR1 SNHLY and CDR2 FYNNEI come from the germline V gene. V was trimmed by 8 bases and J by 8 bases, leaving 12 bases between them. The CDR3 covers 11 residues. In DNA, the CDR3 is TGTGCCAGCTCGTGGGATACCGAAGCTTTCTTT. It specifies CASSWDTEAFF.

The V and J genes are TRBV6-5 and TRBJ2-5; no firm D call. The germline CDR1 and CDR2 sequences are MNHEY and SVGAGI. Trimming left V 2 bases short and J 5 bases short, with 12 bases between. CDR3 length: 14 residues. For the CDR3, the DNA is TGTGCCAGCAGTTACCTCGGACCCTCGGAGACCCAGTACTTC. Translated, it gives CASSYLGPSETQYF.

This clonotype was detected many times. The rearrangement joins TRBV30 to TRBJ2-7; tentative D call: TRBD2 (6 bases). With 3 bases removed from V and 8 bases from J, the gap between germline ends came to 23 bases. The CDR3 has 15 residues. Germline V CDR1 and CDR2: GTSNPN, SVGIG (reference sequence). CDR3 DNA: TGTGCCTGGAGCCCCCGCCACGGGGGACCTACACAGCAGTACTTC. Its translation is CAWSPRHGGPTQQYF. Full variable domain (outside the CDR3, taken from reference TRBV30 and TRBJ2-7): SQTIHQWPATLVQPVGSPLSLECTVEGTSNPNLYWYRQAAGRGLQLLFYSVGIGQISSEVPQNLSASRPQDRQFILSSKKLLLSDSGFYLCAWSPRHGGPTQQYFGPGTRLTVT.

This clonotype has more than one count but fewer than ten. The J gene is TRBJ2-3, the V gene TRBV5-8, with no clear D. The CDR3 is 13 residues long. Germline-derived CDR1 and CDR2 are SGHTS and YDEGEE. With 1 base removed from V and 7 bases from J, the gap between germline ends came to 10 bases. The CDR3 nucleotides are TGTGCCAGCAGCTTGTCCGTTCAGTATACGCAGTATTTT. The encoded protein is CASSLSVQYTQYF.

Only a few counts were recorded for this clonotype. The genes are TRBV27 and TRBJ1-3; D is unresolved. The CDR3 is 15 residues long. From germline, CDR1 is MNHEY and CDR2 SMNVEV (reference sequence). Deletions cut 3 bases from V and 4 bases from J, with 13 bases between. The CDR3: CASSLVGNVGNTIYF. Here the CDR3 DNA reads TGTGCCAGCAGTTTGGTCGGGAACGTGGGAAACACCATATATTTT.

A word on this clonotype: Just one base apart from a much larger clone, this may be a read error. V is TRBV6-1 and J is TRBJ2-1; 9 bases are a match to TRBD2. This CDR3 comprises 15 residues. Germline CDR1 reads MNHNS; CDR2 reads SASEGT. The CDR3 sequence: CVSDSGGLLGNEQFF. The CDR3 nucleotides are TGTGTCAGCGATAGCGGGGGTCTCCTGGGCAATGAGCAGTTCTTC.

This clonotype was seen a single time. The chain carries TRBV6-1 and TRBJ2-1, with D perhaps matching TRBD2 (5 bases). The V end lost 10 bases, the J end lost 7 bases, and 20 bases lay between the germline ends. Germline-derived CDR1 and CDR2 are MNHNS and SASEGT. The CDR3 is made up of 14 amino acids. CDR3 sequence (DNA): TGTGCCATCACCAGCGGTGGCTATATGAATGAGCAGTTCTTC. This encodes CAITSGGYMNEQFF.

This clonotype appeared many times. This chain joins TRBV7-2 and TRBJ1-4; D is possibly TRBD1 (6 bases). The V gene lost 5 bases and the J gene lost 13 bases, with 14 bases spanning the gap. This CDR3 is built from 12 residues. CDR1 and CDR2 from the germline V gene are SGHTA and FQGNSA. This chain's CDR3 is CASSPNRVRLFF. CDR3 nucleotides: TGTGCCAGCAGCCCCAACAGGGTGCGACTGTTTTTT.

The rearrangement links TRBV3-1 to TRBJ1-4, with a possible D match to TRBD1 (5 bases). Germline V gene lookup returns CDR1 LGHDT and CDR2 YNNKEL (reference sequence). The CDR3 covers 13 residues. V lost 5 bases and J 8 bases, leaving 12 bases between the germline ends. In nucleotides, the CDR3 is TGTGCCAGCAGCAAGGGGCGGTTGGAAAAACTGTTTTTT. Amino acids: CASSKGRLEKLFF.

This chain uses TRBV7-2 with TRBJ1-6; maybe TRBD1 (6 bases). The CDR3 covers 17 residues. Trimming took off 2 bases at V and 9 bases at J, with 20 bases between the two ends. Germline CDR1 reads SGHTA; CDR2 reads FQGNSA. The CDR3, as DNA: TGTGCCAGCAGCTTAAGGGGAACAGGGCTCGGGGGTTCACCCCTCCACTTT. Amino acid sequence: CASSLRGTGLGGSPLHF.

This clonotype was seen only a few times. This chain connects TRBV20-1 to TRBJ2-1; D gene ambiguous. V was clipped by 3 bases and J by 6 bases, with 12 bases between them. This CDR3 region has 13 residues. CDR1 is DFQATT and CDR2 is SNEGSKA in the germline V gene (reference sequence). The CDR3 here is CSASLTPINEQFF. In DNA, the CDR3 is TGCAGTGCTAGCCTAACTCCAATCAATGAGCAGTTCTTC.

The table lists this clonotype with many counts. The chain links TRBV6-1 to TRBJ1-5, with D perhaps TRBD1 (6 bases). The CDR3 is 19 amino acids. V lost 2 bases and J 2 bases, leaving 22 bases between the germline ends. CDR1 is MNHNS and CDR2 is SASEGT in the germline V gene. DNA for the CDR3: TGTGCCAGCAGTGAATCTTGGGGGCGCGGATTTATTGGCAATCAGCCCCAGCATTTT. This encodes CASSESWGRGFIGNQPQHF.

The table lists this clonotype with many counts. V gene TRBV18 combines with J gene TRBJ2-5; maybe TRBD2 (6 bases). Germline V gene sequence: CDR1 KGHSH, CDR2 LQKENI. V gave up 3 bases and J gave up 5 bases, with 10 bases separating them. The length of the CDR3 is 13 residues. CDR3 loop: CASSPPGGETQYF. CDR3 nucleotide sequence: TGTGCCAGCTCACCCCCCGGAGGGGAGACCCAGTACTTC.